The 5 T cell receptor beta chains below all came from one sample that was sequenced in a study of cytomegalovirus exposure and HLA in healthy donors. Primers included in the PCR were 60 Vbeta and 13 Jbeta primers. Libraries were prepared by immunoSEQ multiplex PCR; TCRdb keeps only in-frame clonotypes and omits some of them. The table shows fewer than 110,000 clones, with 60% to 80% occurring only once. The sample comprised PBMCs. The source of these receptors is a man in his late teens or twenties in good health and CMV-seronegative.

The CDR3 DNA is TGTGCCAGCAGCCCACCGGACAGATCCTATGGCTACACCTTC. Protein: CASSPPDRSYGYTF. This chain uses TRBV5-4 with TRBJ1-2; maybe TRBD1 (6 bases). V lost 4 bases, J lost 4 bases, and 14 bases lay in between. Germline CDR1 and CDR2: SGHNT and YYREEE (reference sequence). The CDR3 sequence is 14 residues long.

J is TRBJ1-5 and V is TRBV5-1, with 8 bases that match TRBD1. The V segment lost 4 bases and the J segment 6 bases; nucleotides outside the gene matches: 9. Germline lookup yields CDR1 SGHRS and CDR2 YFSETQ. The CDR3 runs 15 residues. The CDR3 bases are TGCGCCAGCAGCAGTACGACAGGGGAAATTCAGCCCCAGCATTTT. It translates to CASSSTTGEIQPQHF.

V is TRBV13 and J is TRBJ2-5, with TRBD1 identical over 11 bases. The CDR3 contains 18 residues. Germline V gives CDR1 PRHDT, CDR2 FYEKMQ (reference sequence). V trimming: 0 bases; J trimming: 2 bases; junction bases outside the gene matches: 8. CDR3 nucleotides: TGTGCCAGCAGCTTAGGCTTAGGACAGGGGGCATGGCAAGAGACCCAGTACTTC. Its protein is CASSLGLGQGAWQETQYF.

This clone was counted a few times. V usage is TRBV15 and J usage is TRBJ1-1; D remains unclear. With 3 bases removed from V and 4 bases from J, the gap between germline ends came to 9 bases. The CDR3 has 13 amino acids. CDR1 is LNHNV, CDR2 YYDKDF, per germline (reference sequence). CDR3 DNA: TGTGCCACCAGCAGGGGAGCATCCACTGAAGCTTTCTTT. Translating it yields CATSRGASTEAFF.

J is TRBJ1-1 and V is TRBV6-5; the D is unclear. Per the germline V gene, CDR1 is MNHEY and CDR2 is SVGAGI. V was trimmed by 4 bases and J by 1 base, leaving 16 bases between them. This CDR3 has 16 amino acids. CDR3 nucleotide sequence: TGTGCCAGCAGTTCTGGCAACATTGGGCGGAACACTGAAGCTTTCTTT. Translating gives CASSSGNIGRNTEAFF.